This T cell receptor (beta chain) was captured in a study of T cell responses to AZD1222 COVID-19 vaccine. This clone was detected only a few times. The antigen remains undetermined. Only in-frame clones appear in the TCRdb table, and some are missing; sequencing was by immunoSEQ multiplex PCR. The profile shows under 95,000 clones, roughly 90% of them singletons. General observations from the study: Just five to seven people given AZD1222 tested seropositive at baseline. Within unmutated variant regions lay the reported targets of nearly half of spike-specific TCRs.

The sequence derives from an adult in good health. Material: peripheral blood, obtained on day 0 of AZD1222 vaccination.

Here the CDR3 reads CASSEWTSVFYEQYF. The CDR3 DNA reads as TGTGCCAGCAGTGAATGGACTAGCGTCTTCTACGAGCAGTACTTC. The genes are TRBV6-1 and TRBJ2-7; TRBD2 matches at 9 bases. CDR1 is MNHNS, CDR2 SASEGT, per germline. The CDR3 length is 15 residues. The V and J ends lost 2 bases and 3 bases, in that order; junction bases with no gene match: 5.